This T cell receptor beta chain was recovered during a study of cytomegalovirus exposure and HLA in healthy donors. A word on this clone: Its target is unknown.

Libraries were prepared by immunoSEQ multiplex PCR; TCRdb keeps only in-frame clonotypes and omits some of them. This sample has 150,000 to 200,000 clones, with around nine tenths found just once. Whole-study findings and limits: Researchers reported that a few CMV-associated chains were confirmed in vitro as CMV antigen-specific. For most TCR sequences rarity was the rule, although some public TCRs occurred in many donors. First-cohort TCR clusters tended to co-occur in the 120 or so validation repertoires, a later analysis found. According to the study, approximately 150 TCR beta chains were cytomegalovirus-associated.

The sequencing sample was made of PBMCs. The sequence derives from a man younger than 45 in good health and CMV-seropositive.

The CDR3 nucleotides are TGCGCCAGCAGCCAAGTTTCACGGAACTATGGCTACACCTTC. Its translation: CASSQVSRNYGYTF. V gene TRBV4-3 combines with J gene TRBJ1-2; D gene ambiguous. The CDR3 runs to 14 residues. Germline-derived CDR1 and CDR2 are LGHNA and YSLEER. V lost 1 base, J lost 2 bases, and 8 bases lay in between.